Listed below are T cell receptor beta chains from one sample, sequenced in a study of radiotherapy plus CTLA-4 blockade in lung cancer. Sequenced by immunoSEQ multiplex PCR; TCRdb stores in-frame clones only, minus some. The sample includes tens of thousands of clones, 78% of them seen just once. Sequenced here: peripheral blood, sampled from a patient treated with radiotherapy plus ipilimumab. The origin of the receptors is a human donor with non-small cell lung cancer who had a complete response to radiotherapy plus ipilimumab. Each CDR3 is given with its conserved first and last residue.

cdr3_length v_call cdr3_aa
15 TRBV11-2 CASSATGTVNTEAFF
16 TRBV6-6 CASSSSPLAAKNIQYF
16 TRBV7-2 CASSPQAGSTNYGYTF
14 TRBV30 CAWTLRPGGNGYTF
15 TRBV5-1 CASSSGGTMNTEAFF
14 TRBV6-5 CASSYSEVATEAFF
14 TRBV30 CALFGGDGTGELFF
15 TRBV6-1 CASSEGQSPYNEQFF
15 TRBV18 CASSPELLPNTEAFF
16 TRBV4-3 CASSQDLGSGGDIQYF
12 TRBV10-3 CAISEGDTEAFF
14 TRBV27 CASSPERRNSPLHF
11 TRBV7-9 CASSLAQQQLF
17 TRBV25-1 CASSERPGTGTRGEQYF
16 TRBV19 CASSQHQGARSYEQYF
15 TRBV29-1 CSVEELGAGNEKLFF
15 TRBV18 CASSSRDNDQRPQHF
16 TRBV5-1 CASSPTANRDSTEAFF
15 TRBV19 CASKKEAGRNNEQFF
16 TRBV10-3 CAIPEGPGGGNYGYTF
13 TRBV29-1 CSAADSPNYGYTF
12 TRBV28 CASSLNYNEQFF
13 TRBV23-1 CASTLAVPGTQYF
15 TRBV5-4 CASSLLKQGWNEQFF
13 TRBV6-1 CASRTGVGETQYF
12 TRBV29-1 CSAGRATDTQYF
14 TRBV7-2 CASSLNSRDTEAFF
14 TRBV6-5 CASSLQGTNYGYTF
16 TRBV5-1 CASSWTSGSSYNEQFF
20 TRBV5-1 CASSNPGTGARTSGFNEQFF
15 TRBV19 CASSIGGLAQETQYF
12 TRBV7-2 CASSQPNEKLFF
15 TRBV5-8 CASSLITGTGYGYTF